This entry describes one TCR beta chain. No antigen is known for it. No base-level quality is on record; no much larger clone is a single base apart. This sample was included in a study of beta chain features in type 1 diabetes (dated by TCRdb to the late 2010s). Background on the whole study: Mean age, gender distribution, total cell number and subset yield did not differ between patients and healthy donors. A total of roughly 100 million sorted cells were examined across all samples, and the number of cells per subset was strongly correlated with RNA yield. In the study, recently diagnosed type 1 diabetes patients and matched healthy donors were compared on the TCRB repertoires of their sorted circulating CD4+ T cell subsets. Naive and central memory subsets were obtained from all 28 donors, but regulatory and stem cell-like memory subsets were isolated from only 8 patients and roughly 8 healthy donors. Broad study findings and their caveats: In all four CD4+ subsets, TCRB CDR3 length was moderately but significantly shorter in type 1 diabetes patients. The naive, central memory and regulatory TCRB repertoires appeared to resemble one another more closely among patients than among healthy donors. Shorter templates might have been favored by PCR, but patient and control samples were amplified and corrected together, so both groups would have been affected equally by any skew. Sequencing cDNA rather than genomic DNA could over-represent highly expressing activated cells, although activation and CD3 levels did not differ between groups. HLA sub-analyses involved small numbers of individuals, so any influence of HLA type on TCRB rearrangement remained unresolved. At VDJ recombination sites, patients with type 1 diabetes made fewer insertions and deleted more nucleotides, a pattern implying thymic rearrangement abnormalities.

All of the isolated RNA was reverse transcribed with the High Capacity cDNA Reverse Transcription Kit, so expressed TCRB transcripts were sequenced. Naive, central memory and regulatory T cell samples underwent deep immunoSEQ sequencing, averaging about 3.57 million total reads per sample. Sorted cells were lysed in RLT buffer and RNA was extracted with DNase-treated RNeasy Micro or Mini kits, depending on cell number. To prevent cross-contamination, every cell subset was processed on its own, while patient and healthy donor samples were processed together. The immunoSEQ multiplex PCR was used to amplify TCRB sequences from cDNA, yielding 87-bp fragments that span the CDR3 region. Sequencing of the amplicons was performed on the Illumina HiSeq platform. The authors processed their data as follows. PCR bias was corrected computationally using synthetic template baselines, and reads within Hamming distance 2 were collapsed, with unmergeable singletons discarded. Reads were aligned against IMGT so that V, D and J genes, CDR3 length and insertions or deletions at six rearrangement sites could be assigned. Within each subset, clonotype counts were normalized to sorted cell number, and only after that were true diversity and Gini coefficients computed with the tcR R package. The overlap coefficient, calculated on TCRB nucleotide sequences, was used to quantify repertoire sharing. TCRdb re-hosts the immuneACCESS table, in-frame sequences only. Its copies lack some clones; in the studies checked, an unresolved V gene accounts for under half of them, and the cause for the rest is not known. For V, J and clone size, that table is used; D and trimming come from the DNA. Counted in this sample were hundreds of thousands of clones; 7% to 9% of them appeared once. The ten largest clonotypes hold 0.44% of the sample.

Each donor gave one peripheral blood draw, averaging about 120 mL, which was collected into heparinised tubes. Naive, central memory, regulatory and stem cell-like memory CD4+ T cells were sorted on a BD FACSAria II using a panel including CD45RO, CCR7, CD25, CD127, CD95 and CD27. All sorted populations exceeded 95% purity. PBMCs were separated immediately by Lymphoprep density gradient centrifugation and were stained directly, without being cultured. So that batch effects would be minimized, each experiment stained and sorted samples in pairs, pairing one healthy donor with one patient. V loses 4 bases at its end and J loses 8 bases; junction bases beyond the gene matches: 12. CDR1 and CDR2 are read off the germline V gene as SGHRS and YFSETQ. The CDR3 numbers 17 residues from cysteine through phenylalanine. The retained sequence is limited to the CDR3, 51 bases, with the frame set at the first base.

This receptor chain uses TRBV5-1 and TRBJ2-1; 13 bases in between match TRBD2. This clonotype was obtained from a woman between 18 and 29 years old in good health. Sequencing was carried out using central memory CD4+ T cells from blood. The CDR3 sequence is CASSVRPGTSGNDEQFF. The DNA sequence reads TGCGCCAGCAGCGTACGACCCGGGACTAGCGGGAACGATGAGCAGTTCTTC.